What follows are 8 T cell receptor beta chains derived from one specimen sequenced in a study of blood T cell repertoires in COVID-19. Produced via immunoSEQ multiplex PCR; TCRdb's table is partial and in-frame only. This sample yields about 300,000 clones, of which around nine tenths are seen a single time; approximately 1.8% belongs to the top ten. Sequencing input: peripheral blood. The receptor source for this set is a woman aged 25 to 39 with COVID-19, enrolled during active disease.

This chain links TRBV19 with TRBJ1-4, with D perhaps TRBD1 (6 bases). Germline V gene lookup returns CDR1 LNHDA and CDR2 SQIVND (reference sequence). The CDR3 consists of 14 residues. Trimming removed 7 bases at V and 0 bases at J, with 9 bases between. The CDR3 coding sequence is TGTGCCAGTAACAACAGGGCAACTAATGAAAAACTGTTTTTT. As protein: CASNNRATNEKLFF.

The chain is built from TRBV9 and TRBJ2-2; 8 bases align to TRBD2. Looked up from germline, CDR1 is SGDLS and CDR2 is YYNGEE. The CDR3 contains 14 residues. Trimming took 3 bases from V and 7 from J; bases not matched to a gene: 5. The CDR3, as DNA: TGTGCCAGCAGCGCGCCAGCGGGGGTCGGGGAGCTGTTTTTT. Its translation: CASSAPAGVGELFF.

V gene TRBV5-4 combines with J gene TRBJ1-2; D is perhaps TRBD1 (5 bases). In germline, CDR1 is SGHNT, CDR2 YYREEE (reference sequence). The CDR3 sequence is 14 residues long. V was pared by 2 bases and J by 7 bases, with 15 bases between. Written as DNA, the CDR3 is TGTGCCAGCAGCTTTCAGGGCATAGGTCGTGGCTACACCTTC. Translating gives CASSFQGIGRGYTF.

The chain links TRBV3-1 (or the pseudogene TRBV3-2) to TRBJ1-1; 11 bases map to TRBD1. Germline CDR1 is LGHDT and CDR2 is YNNKEL (reference sequence). Trimming cost V 4 bases and J 6 bases; bases outside gene matches: 7. This CDR3 region has 15 residues. The CDR3 loop is CASSPTRTGGPEAFF. DNA for the CDR3: TGTGCCAGCAGCCCAACTCGGACAGGGGGCCCTGAAGCTTTCTTT.

The CDR3 coding sequence is TGTGCCAGCAGTGAAGACAGACGGTATGGCTACACCTTC. Translation: CASSEDRRYGYTF. J is TRBJ1-2 and V is TRBV2; D unclear. This CDR3 region has 13 residues. Trimming cost V 1 base and J 5 bases, with 8 bases left between them. Germline V lookup: CDR1 SNHLY, CDR2 FYNNEI.

J is TRBJ1-2 and V is TRBV24-1; no reliable D call. The germline gives CDR1 KGHDR, CDR2 SFDVKD. CDR3 length: 14 amino acids. V gave up 9 bases and J gave up 6 bases, with 19 bases separating them. DNA for the CDR3: TGTGCCACCCCGGTCCTCGGGAAAAAGAATGGCTACACCTTC. This codes for CATPVLGKKNGYTF.

This chain links TRBV5-8 with TRBJ1-1; perhaps TRBD1 as D (5 bases). Germline CDR1 is SGHTS and CDR2 is YDEGEE. V lost 4 bases and J lost 6, with 13 bases in between. CDR3 length equals 13 residues. CDR3 nucleotide sequence: TGTGCCAGCAGCCCAATTTGGGGGGCTGAAGCTTTCTTT. Translation: CASSPIWGAEAFF.

This clone showed up just a few times. The gene calls are TRBV7-6 and TRBJ2-7, with D possibly TRBD2 on 5 matching bases. V gave up 3 bases and J gave up 4 bases, with 13 bases separating them. The CDR3 consists of 14 residues. Germline V CDR1 and CDR2: SGHVS, FNYEAQ. The chain's CDR3 is CASSFEGGRYEQYF. The CDR3, as DNA: TGTGCCAGCAGCTTCGAGGGCGGGCGGTACGAGCAGTACTTC.